This paragraph reports one T cell receptor (beta chain). This entry is derived from a study of blood T cells in healthy people across ages. For the second PCR, which ran for roughly 6 to 12 cycles, a sample-barcoded 5' primer and a J-beta primer mix were used. In TCRdb, the 5' RACE reads were re-called with MiXCR into one record per CDR3 protein. The data show over 500,000 distinct CDR3 sequences, 52% seen once. The CDR3 has 16 amino acids. The ends lost 6 bases at V and 1 base at J; junction bases unmatched: 10. Per germline, CDR1 MNHNS and CDR2 SASEGT. Source material: blood. The clonotype was recovered from a woman of 80 years or more in good health. This sequence joins TRBV6-1 and TRBJ1-2; 8 bases fit TRBD1. The CDR3 loop is CASRGGQGTINYGYTF. The CDR3 nucleotides are TGTGCCAGCAGAGGAGGACAGGGTACCATTAACTATGGCTACACCTTC.